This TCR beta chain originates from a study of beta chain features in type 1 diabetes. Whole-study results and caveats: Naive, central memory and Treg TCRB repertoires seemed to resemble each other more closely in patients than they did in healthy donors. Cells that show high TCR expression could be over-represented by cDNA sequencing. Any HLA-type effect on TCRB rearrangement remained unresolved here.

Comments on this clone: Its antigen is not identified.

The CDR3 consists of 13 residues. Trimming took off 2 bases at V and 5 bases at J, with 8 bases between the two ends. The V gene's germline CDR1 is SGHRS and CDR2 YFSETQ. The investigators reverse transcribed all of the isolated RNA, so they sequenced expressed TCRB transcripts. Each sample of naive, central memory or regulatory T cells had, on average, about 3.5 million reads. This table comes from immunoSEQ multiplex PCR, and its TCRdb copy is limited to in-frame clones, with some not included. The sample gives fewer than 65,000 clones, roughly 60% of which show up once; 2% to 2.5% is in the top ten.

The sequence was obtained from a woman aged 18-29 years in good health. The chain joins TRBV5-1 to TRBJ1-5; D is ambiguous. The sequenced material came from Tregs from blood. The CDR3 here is CASSLVPDQPQHF. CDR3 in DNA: TGCGCCAGCAGCTTAGTCCCGGATCAGCCCCAGCATTTT.